The clone carrying this T cell receptor (beta chain) was found a few times. Its antigen is undetermined. Germline V lookup: CDR1 SEHNR, CDR2 FQNEAQ (reference sequence). V gave up 3 bases and J gave up 2 bases, with 12 bases separating them. The CDR3 covers 15 residues. The sample belongs to a study of OX40 agonist ivuxolimab in advanced cancers. In the study overall: Antecedent anti-PD-1, anti-PD-L1 or anti-CTLA-4 therapy was permissible, with roughly 40% having received some. One patient with hepatocellular carcinoma and two with cutaneous melanoma, three in all, had partial responses. Study-wide results and caveats: Expanded peripheral T cells had an undetermined antigen specificity.

Produced via immunoSEQ multiplex PCR; TCRdb's table is partial and in-frame only. The table records tens of thousands of clones, over 75% of them present only once. The clonotype was recovered from an adult with an advanced solid tumor such as melanoma, head and neck, liver or kidney cancer. J is TRBJ2-3 and V is TRBV7-9; TRBD2 is a possible D gene (6 bases). The sequencing used CD4+ or CD8+ T cells sorted from blood, collected in a trial of the OX40 agonist ivuxolimab. The CDR3 loop is CASSFRTTDTDTQYF. The CDR3 DNA reads TGTGCCAGCAGCTTTCGGACTACCGACACAGATACGCAGTATTTT.